Shown below are 9 T cell receptor beta chains from a single sample sequenced in a study of low-dose radiotherapy and immunotherapy resistance in tumors. TRAV and TRBV primers primed cDNA for both TCRalpha and TCRbeta. A roughly 20-cycle PCR with a constant-region primer and V-primer adapter amplified TCRs. TCRdb analysed the reads with MiXCR anew, one entry per CDR3 protein. The sample holds 18,000 or so distinct CDR3 sequences, about 74% seen once. Source of these receptors: a human donor with advanced metastatic prostate, ovarian, gallbladder or colorectal cancer (not recorded which). This table probably holds off-target reads from a library built for another chain.

The CDR3 protein is CASSYSQGSSPLHF. The CDR3 DNA reads TGTGCCAGCAGTTACTCACAGGGGAGTTCACCCCTCCACTTT. V usage is TRBV6-6 and J usage is TRBJ1-6, with TRBD1 matching 7 bases. This CDR3 contains 14 residues. Germline assignment: CDR1 MNHNY and CDR2 SVGAGI (reference sequence). The trim removed 0 bases at V and 9 bases at J, leaving 2 bases unmatched.

The J gene is TRBJ2-1, the V gene TRBV14; TRBD2 aligns across 12 bases. Germline V gene lookup returns CDR1 SGHDN and CDR2 FVKESK. Trimming at V came to 8 bases and at J to 3 bases, leaving 2 bases not matched to a gene. The CDR3 is 14 residues long. The CDR3 loop reads CASQLAGGYNEQFF. As DNA, the CDR3 is TGTGCCAGCCAACTAGCGGGAGGCTACAATGAGCAGTTCTTC.

This rearrangement joins TRBV28 to TRBJ1-4; possible D gene TRBD1, 5 bases. This CDR3 spans 16 amino acids. Trimming pared 3 bases from V and 8 bases from J, leaving 19 bases between. Germline V gene sequence: CDR1 MDHEN, CDR2 SYDVKM. The chain's CDR3 is CASSFRFATEDEKLFF. The CDR3 DNA reads as TGTGCCAGCAGTTTTCGATTTGCGACAGAGGACGAAAAACTGTTTTTT. Looking up the rest from reference TRBV28 and TRBJ1-4 gives the full variable domain: DVKVTQSSRYLVKRTGEKVFLECVQDMDHENMFWYRQDPGLGLRLIYFSYDVKMKEKGDIPEGYSVSREKKERFSLILESASTNQTSMYLCASSFRFATEDEKLFFGSGTQLSVL.

The gene calls are TRBV5-4 and TRBJ2-2, with D possibly being TRBD2 (5 bases). V shed 0 bases and J shed 5 bases, with 11 bases lying between them. CDR1 SGHNT and CDR2 YYREEE come from the germline V gene (reference sequence). The CDR3 loop spans 15 amino acids. For the CDR3, the DNA is TGTGCCAGCAGCTTGGCCCATTCGGGAACCGGGGAGCTGTTTTTT. The encoded protein is CASSLAHSGTGELFF.

The chain links TRBV12-3 or TRBV12-4 to TRBJ1-5; a weak D match, TRBD1 (5 bases). V was cut by 7 bases and J by 6 bases, with 13 bases left in between. The CDR3 consists of 13 residues. The CDR3, as DNA: TGTGCCAGCACGGGGGGAACGGGTCAGCCCCAGCATTTT. The encoded protein is CASTGGTGQPQHF.

The chain combines TRBV14 with TRBJ1-1; TRBD1 is a possible D gene (6 bases). The V gene's germline CDR1 is SGHDN and CDR2 FVKESK. The CDR3 runs to 14 residues. The V end was cut by 2 bases, the J end by 4 bases, with 11 bases between. The CDR3 protein is CASSQQEGGTEAFF. DNA for the CDR3: TGTGCCAGCAGCCAACAAGAAGGGGGCACTGAAGCTTTCTTT.

This chain connects TRBV7-2 to TRBJ1-4; TRBD1 matches at 7 bases. The V segment lost 5 bases and the J segment 3 bases; nucleotides outside the gene matches: 6. This CDR3 has 15 amino acids. Germline CDR1 and CDR2: SGHTA and FQGNSA. The CDR3 nucleotides read TGTGCCAGCAGCCAAGACAGGGTGGCTAATGAAAAACTGTTTTTT. Residues: CASSQDRVANEKLFF.

The chain has TRBV20-1 and TRBJ2-3; perhaps TRBD2 as D (5 bases). Germline CDR1 and CDR2: DFQATT and SNEGSKA (reference sequence). Trimming left V 5 bases short and J 4 bases short, with 16 bases between. The CDR3 sequence is 14 residues long. As DNA, the CDR3 is TGCAGTGCTTCTCAAAGCGGAGCCTCAGATACGCAGTATTTT. It yields the protein CSASQSGASDTQYF.

V is TRBV7-2 and J is TRBJ2-7, with a weak D call TRBD1 (5 bases). Germline CDR1 reads SGHTA; CDR2 reads FQGNSA. V was pared by 3 bases and J by 7 bases, with 16 bases between. The CDR3 consists of 14 residues. Here the CDR3 reads CASSFLGQGGEQYF. The CDR3, as DNA: TGTGCCAGCAGCTTCCTAGGGCAGGGCGGTGAGCAGTACTTC.